Shown below are 27 T cell receptor beta chains from a single sample sequenced in a study of graft-versus-host responses after intestinal transplantation. Their antigens remain unidentified. Clones were sequenced by immunoSEQ multiplex PCR, and TCRdb holds only the in-frame ones, with some missing. The data hold under 95,000 clones, with around 84% observed a single time. The starting material was unstimulated CD4+ T cells sorted from spleen or lymph node cells, obtained before intestinal transplant. The receptors stem from a human donor who received an intestinal transplant.

The gene calls are TRBV18 and TRBJ1-2; 9 bases fit TRBD1. V lost 5 bases to trimming and J lost 0 bases; unmatched junction nucleotides: 4. CDR3 length: 15 amino acids. Per the germline V gene, CDR1 is KGHSH and CDR2 is LQKENI. The CDR3: CASSGTGNTNYGYTF. In DNA, the CDR3 is TGTGCCAGCTCAGGGACAGGGAACACTAACTATGGCTACACCTTC.

Comment on this clone: This is likely a read error, given that the CDR3 carries no conserved phenylalanine or tryptophan at its end. The DNA is left out, because the CDR3 cannot be placed on it with certainty; the CDR3 is given as TCRdb lists it. The V gene is TRBV10-1, the J gene TRBJ1-6. In germline, CDR1 is WNHNN, CDR2 SYGVQD (reference sequence). Both ends counted, the CDR3 spans 8 residues. CDR3 region: CASIPEAV.

A single count supports this clone. The chain links TRBV7-8 to TRBJ1-1, with 7 bases aligning to TRBD1. Germline V gene lookup returns CDR1 SGHVS and CDR2 FQNEAQ. This CDR3 has 17 residues. Losses at the gene ends were 2 bases for V and 1 base for J; bases not matched to a gene: 10. CDR3 coding DNA: TGTGCCAGCAGCTTAAGGTGGGACAGTTGGGAGAACACTGAAGCTTTCTTT. It translates to CASSLRWDSWENTEAFF. Complete variable domain (other parts from reference TRBV7-8 and TRBJ1-1): GAGVSQSPRYKVAKRGQDVALRCDPISGHVSLFWYQQALGQGPEFLTYFQNEAQLDKSGLPSDRFFAERPEGSVSTLKIQRTQQEDSAVYLCASSLRWDSWENTEAFFGQGTRLTVV.

The rearrangement joins TRBV11-1 to TRBJ2-4; 9 bases align to TRBD1. V lost 5 bases to trimming and J lost 6 bases; unmatched junction nucleotides: 5. The CDR3 loop spans 14 amino acids. CDR1 and CDR2 from the germline V gene are SGHAT and FQDESV (reference sequence). CDR3 in amino acids: CASSHGTGRNIQYF. DNA of the CDR3: TGTGCCAGCAGCCACGGGACAGGGCGAAACATTCAGTACTTC.

The CDR3 here is CASSVTGGAEKLFF. The CDR3, as DNA: TGTGCCAGCAGTGTTACAGGGGGGGCTGAAAAACTGTTTTTT. This chain connects TRBV2 to TRBJ1-4; TRBD1 agrees at 8 bases. The CDR3 runs to 14 residues. V lost 4 bases to trimming and J lost 7 bases; unmatched junction nucleotides: 5. Germline CDR1 reads SNHLY; CDR2 reads FYNNEI.

The table lists this clone with a few counts. The rearrangement joins TRBV5-1 to TRBJ1-2, with a weak D call TRBD1 (6 bases). CDR1 is SGHRS and CDR2 is YFSETQ in the germline V gene. V was clipped by 4 bases and J by 7 bases, with 8 bases between them. CDR3 size: 11 residues. CDR3 DNA: TGCGCCAGCAGCCAACAGGGTGGCTACACCTTC. It is translated as CASSQQGGYTF.

The gene calls are TRBV5-1 and TRBJ1-1; D is perhaps TRBD1 (5 bases). The germline V and J ends were trimmed by 3 bases and 4 bases, with 25 bases remaining between them. CDR3 size: 18 residues. The V gene's germline CDR1 is SGHRS and CDR2 YFSETQ. The CDR3 is CASSSLGGGRNKGTEAFF. In nucleotides, the CDR3 is TGCGCCAGCAGCTCCCTTGGCGGGGGAAGAAATAAGGGCACTGAAGCTTTCTTT. The full variable domain, with the rest looked up from reference TRBV5-1 and TRBJ1-1, is KAGVTQTPRYLIKTRGQQVTLSCSPISGHRSVSWYQQTPGQGLQFLFEYFSETQRNKGNFPGRFSGRQFSNSRSEMNVSTLELGDSALYLCASSSLGGGRNKGTEAFFGQGTRLTVV.

The V gene is TRBV7-9, the J gene TRBJ1-2; D is uncertain. The germline CDR1 and CDR2 sequences are SEHNR and FQNEAQ (reference sequence). The germline V and J ends were trimmed by 0 bases and 8 bases, with 16 bases remaining between them. The CDR3 covers 15 residues. The DNA for the CDR3 is TGTGCCAGCAGCTTAGCCCTTATGGAGACTAGCGGCTACACCTTC. Its protein product is CASSLALMETSGYTF. Drawing the rest from reference TRBV7-9 and TRBJ1-2, the complete variable domain is DTGVSQNPRHKITKRGQNVTFRCDPISEHNRLYWYRQTLGQGPEFLTYFQNEAQLEKSRLLSDRFSAERPKGSFSTLEIQRTEQGDSAMYLCASSLALMETSGYTFGSGTRLTVV.

The V gene is TRBV2, the J gene TRBJ2-7, with D perhaps TRBD2 (6 bases). There are 15 residues in the CDR3. Trimming left V 4 bases short and J 4 bases short, with 17 bases between. Germline V CDR1 and CDR2: SNHLY, FYNNEI. The CDR3 DNA reads TGTGCCAGCAGTGCTGGGGGGTACATTACTTACGAGCAGTACTTC. Translated, it gives CASSAGGYITYEQYF.

This clone was seen a single time. This chain connects TRBV7-2 to TRBJ1-5; possible D gene TRBD1, 6 bases. The V end lost 4 bases, the J end lost 11 bases, and 18 bases lay between the germline ends. CDR3 length: 14 amino acids. The germline CDR1 and CDR2 sequences are SGHTA and FQGNSA. The DNA of the CDR3 is TGTGCCAGCAGCTCAATGAGGGGGGGGGAGGCCCAGCATTTT. This sequence encodes CASSSMRGGEAQHF.

The CDR3 bases are TGTGCCAGCACAGGACTCCTATTATTTTACGAGCAGTACTTC. The encoded protein is CASTGLLLFYEQYF. The chain joins TRBV2 to TRBJ2-7; possible D gene TRBD2, 5 bases. The CDR3 contains 14 residues. V lost 7 bases to trimming and J lost 4 bases, with 17 bases between them. In germline, CDR1 is SNHLY, CDR2 FYNNEI.

This CDR3 reads CASSFPRTSTDTQYF. The CDR3 bases are TGTGCCAGCAGCTTCCCCAGAACCAGCACAGATACGCAGTATTTT. J is TRBJ2-3 and V is TRBV7-9; D unclear. This CDR3 spans 15 amino acids. CDR1 is SEHNR and CDR2 is FQNEAQ in the germline V gene (reference sequence). V lost 3 bases and J 0 bases, leaving 10 bases between the germline ends. The full variable domain, rest sourced from reference TRBV7-9 and TRBJ2-3, is DTGVSQNPRHKITKRGQNVTFRCDPISEHNRLYWYRQTLGQGPEFLTYFQNEAQLEKSRLLSDRFSAERPKGSFSTLEIQRTEQGDSAMYLCASSFPRTSTDTQYFGPGTRLTVL.

The table lists this clone with a few counts. This rearrangement joins TRBV6-1 to TRBJ1-2; unclear D gene. Germline CDR1 and CDR2: MNHNS and SASEGT. The CDR3 runs 11 residues. The V gene lost 7 bases and the J gene lost 2 bases, with 5 bases spanning the gap. The CDR3 region has the DNA TGTGCCAGCACGGAGAACTATGGCTACACCTTC. This encodes CASTENYGYTF.

This clone is a singleton in its sample. The chain carries TRBV20-1 and TRBJ1-1; D is unresolved. The CDR3 runs 11 residues. The V and J ends lost 3 bases and 6 bases respectively, with 8 bases between them. The V gene's germline CDR1 is DFQATT and CDR2 SNEGSKA (reference sequence). CDR3 in DNA: TGCAGTGCTAGTAGTGGTGCTGAAGCTTTCTTT. Translating it yields CSASSGAEAFF.

The V gene is TRBV19, the J gene TRBJ2-6; unclear D gene. The CDR3 length is 16 residues. Germline lookup yields CDR1 LNHDA and CDR2 SQIVND (reference sequence). Deletions cut 2 bases from V and 4 bases from J, with 12 bases between. The DNA of the CDR3 is TGTGCCAGTAGTATATTCCTCCGTATAGGGGCCAACGTCCTGACTTTC. Encoded protein: CASSIFLRIGANVLTF.

The chain carries TRBV5-4 and TRBJ2-5; the D is unclear. V shed 3 bases and J shed 4 bases, with 4 bases lying between them. Germline loops: CDR1 SGHNT, CDR2 YYREEE (reference sequence). This CDR3 is 11 amino acids long. CDR3 nucleotide sequence: TGTGCCAGCAGCTCGGGAGAGACCCAGTACTTC. It encodes CASSSGETQYF. Full variable domain (rest looked up from reference TRBV5-4 and TRBJ2-5): ETGVTQSPTHLIKTRGQQVTLRCSSQSGHNTVSWYQQALGQGPQFIFQYYREEENGRGNFPPRFSGLQFPNYSSELNVNALELDDSALYLCASSSGETQYFGPGTRLLVL.

This rearrangement joins TRBV2 to TRBJ2-3; 9 nucleotides match TRBD2. This CDR3 is built from 15 residues. Trimming at V came to 7 bases and at J to 8 bases, leaving 13 bases not matched to a gene. Germline CDR1 and CDR2: SNHLY and FYNNEI. CDR3 amino acids: CASNRRGGDRGTQYF. CDR3 sequence (DNA): TGTGCCAGCAATCGACGCGGGGGGGACCGAGGTACGCAGTATTTT.

The chain is built from TRBV4-1 and TRBJ2-7, with 9 bases matching TRBD1. The CDR3 totals 16 residues. After removal of 1 base from V and 9 bases from J, the junction contained 13 bases not matched to a gene. Germline values: CDR1 MGHRA, CDR2 YSYEKL. The DNA for the CDR3 is TGCGCCAGCAGCCAAGTCCTTCGGGACAGGGAGTCGGGGCAGTACTTC. As protein: CASSQVLRDRESGQYF.

This chain links TRBV15 with TRBJ2-4; D ambiguous. The CDR3 extends over 15 amino acids. The germline V gene has CDR1 LNHNV and CDR2 YYDKDF (reference sequence). Between the trimmed V and J ends, which lost 1 base and 0 bases, there was a span of 7 bases. The CDR3: CATSRGSVAKNIQYF. The CDR3 DNA reads TGTGCCACCAGCAGAGGGTCAGTAGCCAAAAACATTCAGTACTTC.

Only one count was recorded for this clone. The chain couples TRBV10-2 to TRBJ1-6; 7 nucleotides match TRBD1. Per germline, CDR1 WSHSY and CDR2 SAAADI. The CDR3 loop spans 15 amino acids. V gave up 0 bases and J gave up 7 bases; unmatched junction bases: 3. In DNA, the CDR3 is TGCGCCAGCAGTGAGTCGCGACAGGGAAATTCACCCCTCCACTTT. Translated, it gives CASSESRQGNSPLHF.

The CDR3 is CASSSPGGREETQYF. The CDR3 region has the DNA TGTGCCAGCAGTTCCCCCGGCGGCAGGGAAGAGACCCAGTACTTC. The V and J genes are TRBV28 and TRBJ2-5; TRBD1 might be the D (5 bases). Trimming pared 4 bases from V and 3 bases from J, leaving 15 bases between. The CDR3 sequence is 15 residues long. Germline V gene sequence: CDR1 MDHEN, CDR2 SYDVKM.

The CDR3, as DNA: TGTGCCAGCAGTCGGACTAGCGGGGAGGATACCGGGGAGCTGTTTTTT. Its translation is CASSRTSGEDTGELFF. The chain is built from TRBV11-2 and TRBJ2-2, with 12 bases fitting TRBD2. CDR1 SGHAT and CDR2 FQNNGV come from the germline V gene. V was clipped by 6 bases and J by 5 bases; unmatched bases: 7. This CDR3 is built from 16 residues.

The J gene is TRBJ1-4, the V gene TRBV21-1. TRBV21-1 has pseudogene status. There are 13 residues in the CDR3. For the CDR3, the DNA is TGTGCCAACTCAGGGAGGGCGGGGGAAAAACTGTTTTTT. Amino acid sequence: CANSGRAGEKLFF.

The chain carries TRBV14 and TRBJ2-3; D is ambiguous. V shed 4 bases and J shed 4 bases, with 12 bases lying between them. The CDR3 consists of 14 residues. Germline V CDR1 and CDR2: SGHDN, FVKESK. CDR3 sequence: CASSPLVFADTQYF. The CDR3 DNA follows: TGTGCCAGCAGCCCCCTCGTCTTTGCAGATACGCAGTATTTT. Full variable domain (missing parts from reference TRBV14 and TRBJ2-3): EAGVTQFPSHSVIEKGQTVTLRCDPISGHDNLYWYRRVMGKEIKFLLHFVKESKQDESGMPNNRFLAERTGGTYSTLKVQPAELEDSGVYFCASSPLVFADTQYFGPGTRLTVL.

This chain joins TRBV21-1 and TRBJ1-5; the tabulated D call, TRBD1, remains unverified against the DNA. TRBV21-1 is a known pseudogene. The CDR3 covers 19 residues. In DNA form, the CDR3 reads TGTGCCAGCAGCGACCTACCGGGACAGGCTACCCCGAGGATTCAGCCCCAGCATTTT. Amino acids: CASSDLPGQATPRIQPQHF.

This clone was recorded once. This chain connects TRBV15 to TRBJ1-4; D unresolved. The CDR3 runs to 15 residues. Trimming stripped 0 bases from V and 7 bases from J, with 12 bases between. CDR1 LNHNV and CDR2 YYDKDF come from the germline V gene (reference sequence). The CDR3 coding sequence is TGTGCCACCAGCAGAGATGGGCAGTCAGGTGAAAAACTGTTTTTT. It specifies CATSRDGQSGEKLFF. Full variable domain (missing parts from reference TRBV15 and TRBJ1-4): DAMVIQNPRYQVTQFGKPVTLSCSQTLNHNVMYWYQQKSSQAPKLLFHYYDKDFNNEADTPDNFQSRRPNTSFCFLDIRSPGLGDTAMYLCATSRDGQSGEKLFFGSGTQLSVL.

The chain joins TRBV28 to TRBJ2-7; 7 bases match TRBD1. The J segment lost 1 base and the V segment lost 4 bases, leaving 1 base of the junction unmatched. This CDR3 has 13 amino acids. The germline gives CDR1 MDHEN, CDR2 SYDVKM. The CDR3 loop is CASSSGQSYEQYF. The CDR3 nucleotides read TGTGCCAGCAGTTCGGGACAGTCCTACGAGCAGTACTTC.